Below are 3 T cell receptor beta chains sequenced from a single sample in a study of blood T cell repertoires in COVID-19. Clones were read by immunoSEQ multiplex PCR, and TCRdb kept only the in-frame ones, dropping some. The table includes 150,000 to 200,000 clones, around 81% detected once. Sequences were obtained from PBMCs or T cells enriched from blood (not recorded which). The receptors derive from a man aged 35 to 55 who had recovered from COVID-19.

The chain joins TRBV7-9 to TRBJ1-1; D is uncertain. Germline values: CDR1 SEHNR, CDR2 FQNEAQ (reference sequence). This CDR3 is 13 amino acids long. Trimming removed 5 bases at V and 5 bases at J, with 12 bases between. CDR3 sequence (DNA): TGTGCCAGCAGCCTCTACGGAGAGACTGAAGCTTTCTTT. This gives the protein CASSLYGETEAFF.

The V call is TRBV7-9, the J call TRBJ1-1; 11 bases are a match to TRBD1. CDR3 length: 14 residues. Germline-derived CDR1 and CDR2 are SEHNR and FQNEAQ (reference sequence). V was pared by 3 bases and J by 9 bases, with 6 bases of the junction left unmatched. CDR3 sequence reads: CASSFGPDRGQAFF. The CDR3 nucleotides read TGTGCCAGCAGCTTTGGTCCGGACAGGGGGCAAGCTTTCTTT. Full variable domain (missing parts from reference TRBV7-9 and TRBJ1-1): DTGVSQNPRHKITKRGQNVTFRCDPISEHNRLYWYRQTLGQGPEFLTYFQNEAQLEKSRLLSDRFSAERPKGSFSTLEIQRTEQGDSAMYLCASSFGPDRGQAFFGQGTRLTVV.

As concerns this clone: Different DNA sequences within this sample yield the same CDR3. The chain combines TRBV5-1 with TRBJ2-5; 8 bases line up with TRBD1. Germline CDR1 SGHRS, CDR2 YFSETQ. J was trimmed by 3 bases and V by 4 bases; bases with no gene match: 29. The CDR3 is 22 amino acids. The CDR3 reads CASSDDVAGTGLGQGWKETQYF. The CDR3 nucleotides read TGCGCCAGCAGCGACGACGTGGCCGGGACAGGCCTGGGGCAAGGGTGGAAAGAGACCCAGTACTTC.